The 31 T cell receptor beta chains in this list originate from one sample, sequenced in a study of blood T cell repertoires in COVID-19. TCRdb's copy holds only in-frame clones and misses some; the assay was immunoSEQ multiplex PCR. In the table there are approximately 360,000 clones, roughly 90% of which are singletons. The sample consisted of PBMCs or T cells enriched from blood (not recorded which). The source is a woman in her 30s with acute COVID-19.

This rearrangement joins TRBV30 to TRBJ2-2; 13 bases agree with TRBD2. The J segment lost 0 bases and the V segment lost 0 bases, leaving 10 bases of the junction unmatched. CDR1 and CDR2 from the germline V gene are GTSNPN and SVGIG (reference sequence). This CDR3 has 20 amino acids. The CDR3 loop reads CAWSVYLRTSGGPNTGELFF. The CDR3 coding sequence is TGTGCCTGGAGTGTATACTTGCGGACTAGCGGGGGCCCGAACACCGGGGAGCTGTTTTTT.

This sequence joins TRBV6-5 and TRBJ2-7, with 7 bases fitting TRBD1. The germline V gene has CDR1 MNHEY and CDR2 SVGAGI. This CDR3 spans 13 amino acids. V gave up 7 bases and J gave up 4 bases; unmatched junction bases: 7. The CDR3 DNA follows: TGTGCCAGCAAGTTGAACAGGGGATACGAGCAGTACTTC. This translates into CASKLNRGYEQYF.

V usage is TRBV5-1 and J usage is TRBJ2-1; 12 nucleotides line up with TRBD2. The germline V gene has CDR1 SGHRS and CDR2 YFSETQ. V dropped 1 base and J dropped 4; count of bases not matched to a gene: 0. The CDR3 is 15 residues long. This chain's CDR3 is CASSLTSGGYNEQFF. CDR3 coding DNA: TGCGCCAGCAGCTTGACTAGCGGGGGGTACAATGAGCAGTTCTTC.

The chain employs TRBV13 and TRBJ1-1, with a tentative D call TRBD1 (6 bases). The CDR3 spans 15 residues. Trimming removed 2 bases from V and 6 bases from J, with 16 bases in between. CDR1 is PRHDT, CDR2 FYEKMQ, per germline (reference sequence). CDR3 in DNA: TGTGCCAGCAGCTTACTCCAGGGGTGGAAGGCTGAAGCTTTCTTT. It translates to CASSLLQGWKAEAFF.

The V and J genes are TRBV7-2 and TRBJ2-3; D gene unclear. The CDR3 is 14 residues long. The germline V gene has CDR1 SGHTA and CDR2 FQGNSA. V was clipped by 3 bases and J by 0 bases, with 7 bases between them. The CDR3 nucleotides read TGTGCCAGCAGCTTCAGTCCTAGCACAGATACGCAGTATTTT. The encoded protein is CASSFSPSTDTQYF.

Comments on this clone: One end of the junction does not line up with germline, which may come from a read error. The chain joins TRBV3-1 (or the pseudogene TRBV3-2) to TRBJ1-3; D not resolved. Germline loops: CDR1 LGHDT, CDR2 YNNKEL (reference sequence). This CDR3 region has 12 residues. CDR3 sequence: CASSQDRRERHF. CDR3 DNA sequence: TGTGCCAGCAGCCAAGATAGGCGGGAGCGGCATTTT.

This rearrangement joins TRBV4-1 to TRBJ2-7; TRBD2 is a possible D gene (6 bases). The CDR3 loop spans 15 amino acids. Per the germline V gene, CDR1 is MGHRA and CDR2 is YSYEKL. Trimming cost V 1 base and J 3 bases, with 13 bases left between them. CDR3 residues: CASSQVPGLHYEQYF. CDR3 sequence (DNA): TGCGCCAGCAGCCAAGTCCCGGGACTCCACTACGAGCAGTACTTC.

There are a few counts of this clone. The rearrangement links TRBV2 to TRBJ2-1, with 8 bases matching TRBD2. This CDR3 contains 16 residues. V gave up 2 bases and J gave up 8 bases; unmatched junction bases: 11. CDR1 is SNHLY, CDR2 FYNNEI, per germline. CDR3 amino acids: CASSESSAGGGYEQFF. Written as DNA, the CDR3 is TGTGCCAGCAGTGAATCGTCCGCGGGGGGTGGGTATGAGCAGTTCTTC.

This clone has more than one count but fewer than ten. The chain links TRBV11-1 to TRBJ2-7, with no clear D. The CDR3 consists of 15 residues. The V and J ends lost 2 bases and 0 bases respectively, with 11 bases between them. Germline loops: CDR1 SGHAT, CDR2 FQDESV (reference sequence). The CDR3 sequence: CASSLRPSGSYEQYF. The CDR3 nucleotides read TGTGCCAGCAGCTTAAGGCCGTCGGGCTCCTACGAGCAGTACTTC.

This chain links TRBV4-1 with TRBJ2-3; D is uncertain. This CDR3 spans 14 amino acids. The ends were cut back, 1 base at V and 1 base at J, with 6 bases in the middle. Germline V CDR1 and CDR2: MGHRA, YSYEKL. CDR3 nucleotides: TGCGCCAGCAGCCAAGGGAGCGGCACAGATACGCAGTATTTT. It is translated as CASSQGSGTDTQYF.

The chain carries TRBV7-9 and TRBJ1-2; D might be TRBD1 (5 bases). The CDR3 extends over 17 amino acids. Germline V CDR1 and CDR2: SEHNR, FQNEAQ (reference sequence). Trimming took off 1 base at V and 2 bases at J, with 17 bases between the two ends. The CDR3 sequence: CASSLGGGGSGNYGYTF. CDR3 coding DNA: TGTGCCAGCAGCTTAGGGGGCGGCGGCAGTGGGAACTATGGCTACACCTTC.

This clone was detected a few times. V usage is TRBV6-5 and J usage is TRBJ1-1; D not certain. The CDR3 is made up of 11 amino acids. Trimming shortened V by 4 bases and J by 11 bases, and 11 bases separated the two germline ends. The germline CDR1 and CDR2 sequences are MNHEY and SVGAGI. CDR3 protein: CASSSRENAFF. The DNA of the CDR3 is TGTGCCAGCAGTTCCCGAGAGAATGCTTTCTTT.

The chain carries TRBV2 and TRBJ2-7, with D unclear. CDR1 SNHLY and CDR2 FYNNEI come from the germline V gene. V dropped 1 base and J dropped 2 bases, with 9 bases sitting between them. The CDR3 covers 14 residues. Here the CDR3 DNA reads TGTGCCAGCAGTGAAGTGCCGGAGCCCTACGAGCAGTACTTC. Its protein product is CASSEVPEPYEQYF. The whole variable domain, remainder taken from reference TRBV2 and TRBJ2-7, is EPEVTQTPSHQVTQMGQEVILRCVPISNHLYFYWYRQILGQKVEFLVSFYNNEISEKSEIFDDQFSVERPDGSNFTLKIRSTKLEDSAMYFCASSEVPEPYEQYFGPGTRLTVT.

The genes are TRBV19 and TRBJ1-4, with D unclear. The V end was cut by 4 bases, the J end by 2 bases, with 11 bases between. CDR1 is LNHDA, CDR2 SQIVND, per germline (reference sequence). There are 15 residues in the CDR3. The CDR3: CASSSENLTNEKLFF. In DNA, the CDR3 is TGTGCCAGTAGTAGCGAGAATTTGACTAATGAAAAACTGTTTTTT.

This clone has a count of ten or more. The chain employs TRBV11-2 and TRBJ1-6; D is undetermined. Germline values: CDR1 SGHAT, CDR2 FQNNGV. V was clipped by 1 base and J by 0 bases, with 10 bases between them. This CDR3 region has 17 residues. For the CDR3, the DNA is TGTGCCAGCAGCTTAGGAGGGATGAGCTCCTATAATTCACCCCTCCACTTT. It translates to CASSLGGMSSYNSPLHF.

The chain links TRBV20-1 to TRBJ1-1, with no clear D. The CDR3 is 11 residues long. The ends were cut back, 6 bases at V and 0 bases at J, with 5 bases in the middle. Germline V CDR1 and CDR2: DFQATT, SNEGSKA (reference sequence). CDR3 sequence: CSATVNTEAFF. The CDR3 DNA reads as TGCAGTGCCACAGTGAACACTGAAGCTTTCTTT.

This chain connects TRBV7-2 to TRBJ1-3; 8 bases match TRBD1. CDR1 SGHTA and CDR2 FQGNSA come from the germline V gene. This CDR3 contains 17 residues. Trimming removed 7 bases from V and 1 base from J; junction bases left unmatched: 12. Written as DNA, the CDR3 is TGTGCCAGCATGCGTTCGGGACAGGCTTTTTCTGGAAACACCATATATTTT. Protein product: CASMRSGQAFSGNTIYF.

The V gene is TRBV19, the J gene TRBJ2-1; 9 nucleotides line up with TRBD2. The germline CDR1 and CDR2 sequences are LNHDA and SQIVND (reference sequence). The V gene end was trimmed by 6 bases and the J gene end by 4 bases; junction bases not matched to a gene: 7. The length of the CDR3 is 15 residues. CDR3 residues: CASSLRGGSYNEQFF. The DNA for the CDR3 is TGTGCCAGTAGCCTGCGGGGGGGATCATACAATGAGCAGTTCTTC.

This chain links TRBV7-8 with TRBJ2-1; TRBD2 might be the D (7 bases). The ends were cut back, 5 bases at V and 15 bases at J, with 17 bases in the middle. From germline, CDR1 is SGHVS and CDR2 FQNEAQ. This CDR3 contains 12 residues. Written as DNA, the CDR3 is TGTGCCAGCAGCCCCACAAGGGGGGGACGGTTCTTC. Protein product: CASSPTRGGRFF.

The rearrangement joins TRBV6-5 to TRBJ1-1; unclear D gene. The CDR3 length is 16 residues. V gave up 0 bases and J gave up 3 bases, with 14 bases separating them. CDR1 MNHEY and CDR2 SVGAGI come from the germline V gene. CDR3 residues: CASSYSRFLRDTEAFF. As DNA, the CDR3 is TGTGCCAGCAGTTACTCGAGGTTCTTACGGGACACTGAAGCTTTCTTT.

The CDR3 DNA reads as TGCGCCAGCAGCCGGGGCGGGGCCGTTCCCACAGATACGCAGTATTTT. Translating gives CASSRGGAVPTDTQYF. The rearrangement uses TRBV5-1 and TRBJ2-3; the D gene is possibly TRBD2 (6 bases). The V gene lost 4 bases and the J gene lost 2 bases, with 17 bases spanning the gap. Germline loops: CDR1 SGHRS, CDR2 YFSETQ. The CDR3 has 16 amino acids.

The chain joins TRBV18 to TRBJ2-1; TRBD2 aligns across 7 bases. The CDR3 is made up of 15 amino acids. Germline CDR1 KGHSH, CDR2 LQKENI. V dropped 3 bases and J dropped 3; count of bases not matched to a gene: 5. In DNA, the CDR3 is TGTGCCAGCTCACCTCGGGCGGGGGACTACAATGAGCAGTTCTTC. This gives the protein CASSPRAGDYNEQFF.

The rearrangement joins TRBV5-1 to TRBJ1-1, with D perhaps matching TRBD1 (6 bases). Germline CDR1 and CDR2: SGHRS and YFSETQ. V was cut by 4 bases and J by 1 base, with 14 bases left in between. The CDR3 has 15 amino acids. Here the CDR3 DNA reads TGCGCCAGCAGCGCACAGGGACCGGAGAACACTGAAGCTTTCTTT. Its protein is CASSAQGPENTEAFF.

This chain uses TRBV7-8 with TRBJ1-5, with a tentative D call TRBD1 (5 bases). The V gene's germline CDR1 is SGHVS and CDR2 FQNEAQ. Trimming removed 2 bases from V and 2 bases from J, with 7 bases in between. The CDR3 loop spans 14 amino acids. The CDR3 coding sequence is TGTGCCAGCAGCTTATGGGGGGGCAATCAGCCCCAGCATTTT. It yields the protein CASSLWGGNQPQHF.

The rearrangement uses TRBV5-1 and TRBJ2-2; 9 nucleotides match TRBD1. The CDR3 has 17 amino acids. Germline V gene lookup returns CDR1 SGHRS and CDR2 YFSETQ. Trimming at V came to 4 bases and at J to 3 bases, leaving 10 bases not matched to a gene. Here the CDR3 reads CASSPNPTGGYTGELFF. DNA for the CDR3: TGCGCCAGCAGCCCGAATCCGACAGGGGGATACACCGGGGAGCTGTTTTTT. The whole variable domain, remainder taken from reference TRBV5-1 and TRBJ2-2, is KAGVTQTPRYLIKTRGQQVTLSCSPISGHRSVSWYQQTPGQGLQFLFEYFSETQRNKGNFPGRFSGRQFSNSRSEMNVSTLELGDSALYLCASSPNPTGGYTGELFFGEGSRLTVL.

The chain couples TRBV4-2 to TRBJ1-1; D gene ambiguous. Germline values: CDR1 LGHNA, CDR2 YNFKEQ. The CDR3 totals 15 residues. Trimming cost V 4 bases and J 3 bases, with 15 bases left between them. CDR3 region: CASSPGATPDTEAFF. The CDR3 nucleotides are TGTGCCAGCAGCCCTGGTGCCACCCCGGACACTGAAGCTTTCTTT.

CDR3 DNA sequence: TGTGCCACAGGGACATTCTATGGCTACACCTTC. Translation: CATGTFYGYTF. The rearrangement uses TRBV6-5 and TRBJ1-2; weak D call: TRBD1 (6 bases). There are 11 residues in the CDR3. Germline CDR1 reads MNHEY; CDR2 reads SVGAGI. The germline V and J ends were trimmed by 10 bases and 4 bases, with 10 bases remaining between them.

The chain employs TRBV25-1 and TRBJ1-1, with 7 nucleotides matching TRBD1. This CDR3 comprises 18 residues. The trim removed 3 bases at V and 2 bases at J, leaving 15 bases unmatched. Germline V lookup: CDR1 MGHDK, CDR2 SYGVNS. The DNA of the CDR3 is TGTGCCAGCAGTGATCGGATCGCCGACCGGGACAGTAACACTGAAGCTTTCTTT. This encodes CASSDRIADRDSNTEAFF.

This chain links TRBV20-1 with TRBJ1-1; perhaps TRBD1 as D (6 bases). The V gene lost 3 bases and the J gene lost 5 bases, with 19 bases spanning the gap. CDR3 size: 15 residues. Per the germline V gene, CDR1 is DFQATT and CDR2 is SNEGSKA (reference sequence). CDR3 in DNA: TGCAGTGCTAGTCTGGGGGCGTGGGAATGGACTGAAGCTTTCTTT. Translating it yields CSASLGAWEWTEAFF.

The chain is built from TRBV3-1 (or the pseudogene TRBV3-2) and TRBJ2-3; D is ambiguous. The CDR3 spans 14 residues. V was clipped by 2 bases and J by 4 bases, with 10 bases between them. CDR1 LGHDT and CDR2 YNNKEL come from the germline V gene (reference sequence). In DNA form, the CDR3 reads TGTGCCAGCAGCCAACGGAGAGACGCAGATACGCAGTATTTT. Its translation: CASSQRRDADTQYF.

This clone has only a few counts. The CDR3 protein is CASSPPGGSDVEAFF. In DNA form, the CDR3 reads TGTGCCAGCTCACCCCCGGGGGGGTCCGACGTTGAAGCTTTCTTT. This chain joins TRBV18 and TRBJ1-1; tentative D call: TRBD1 (5 bases). The CDR3 is 15 amino acids. Trimming removed 3 bases at V and 7 bases at J, with 18 bases between. Germline CDR1 and CDR2: KGHSH and LQKENI.